This section outlines one T cell receptor beta chain sequence together with its context. V lost 8 bases to trimming and J lost 13 bases, with 21 bases between them. Looked up from germline, CDR1 is SNHLY and CDR2 is FYNNEI. The CDR3 has 13 amino acids. These data are taken from a study of CD8+CD57+ T cells in acquired aplastic anemia. Genomic DNA acted as the template from which TCR beta VDJ combination and CDR3 sequence profiling were carried out. TCRdb recomputed calls from the reads with MiXCR, one row per CDR3 protein. The sample includes hundreds of thousands of distinct CDR3 sequences, 65% to 80% of them seen just once.

The receptor's source is a human donor in good health, serving as a control. The sample taken for sequencing was sorted CD4+, CD8+, or CD8+CD57+ T cells (not recorded which) from PBMCs. This sequence joins TRBV2 and TRBJ1-5; the D is unclear. The CDR3 DNA reads as TGTGCCAGCGTCCTCGAGGGCAACCAGGCACAGCATTTT. Amino acid sequence: CASVLEGNQAQHF.